This T cell receptor (beta chain) was obtained from a study of T cell responses to AZD1222 COVID-19 vaccine. The protocol was immunoSEQ multiplex PCR, while the TCRdb copy is restricted to in-frame clones and leaves out a portion. The data contain over 95,000 clones, about 90% of them singletons. Points from the study as a whole: Across the whole spike, CD4 TCRs peaked at regions 160-218 and 743-854. Clonal diversity was possibly underestimated, and the donors were mostly white British, with more females.

CDR1 and CDR2 (germline): LNHDA, SQIVND (reference sequence). CDR3 size: 13 residues. Trimming shortened V by 3 bases and J by 6 bases, and 8 bases separated the two germline ends. Concerning this clone: Its antigen remains unknown.

The rearrangement joins TRBV19 to TRBJ2-2; no firm D call. This TCR was sampled from an adult who received the AZD1222 COVID-19 vaccine. The sample here was peripheral blood, taken 28 days after the second AZD1222 dose. Here the CDR3 DNA reads TGTGCCAGTAGTATCCGATTTCCCGGGGAGCTGTTTTTT. Translation gives CASSIRFPGELFF.